These 4 T cell receptor beta chains were all obtained from the same sample, sequenced in a study of beta chain features in type 1 diabetes. General study findings and limits: There was a moderate but significant shortening of TCRB CDR3s in all four CD4+ subsets of Type 1 diabetes patients.

These TCRs are of unknown antigen specificity. Expressed TCRB transcripts were sequenced, since all the RNA that had been isolated was reverse transcribed. Here immunoSEQ multiplex PCR was the method, and the copy in TCRdb shows in-frame clones only, minus some. The table records hundreds of thousands of clones, 13% of them present only once. The sample consisted of naive CD4+ T cells from blood. The receptors here all came from a man younger than 30 with type 1 diabetes.

DNA of the CDR3: TGTGCCAGCAGTTTCGGACTGGATATGAACACTGAAGCTTTCTTT. Amino acid sequence: CASSFGLDMNTEAFF. This chain connects TRBV5-6 to TRBJ1-1; D call uncertain. V was trimmed by 5 bases and J by 0 bases, leaving 14 bases between them. The CDR3 length is 15 residues. The V gene's germline CDR1 is SGHDT and CDR2 YYEEEE.

The genes are TRBV5-6 and TRBJ1-2, with D perhaps TRBD1 (6 bases). The CDR3 spans 13 residues. Germline CDR1 is SGHDT and CDR2 is YYEEEE. V lost 4 bases, J lost 0 bases, and 7 bases lay in between. The CDR3 DNA reads TGTGCCAGCAGCCGGGGGCCTAACTATGGCTACACCTTC. It yields the protein CASSRGPNYGYTF. The full variable domain, its missing parts supplied by reference TRBV5-6 and TRBJ1-2, is DAGVTQSPTHLIKTRGQQVTLRCSPKSGHDTVSWYQQALGQGPQFIFQYYEEEERQRGNFPDRFSGHQFPNYSSELNVNALLLGDSALYLCASSRGPNYGYTFGSGTRLTVV.

This clone has just a few counts. The V and J genes are TRBV18 and TRBJ2-7; 8 nucleotides agree with TRBD1. CDR1 KGHSH and CDR2 LQKENI come from the germline V gene. This CDR3 region has 17 residues. The V segment lost 0 bases and the J segment 2 bases; nucleotides outside the gene matches: 9. CDR3 loop: CASSPPGFGTGPYEQYF. The CDR3 bases are TGTGCCAGCTCACCACCGGGGTTTGGGACAGGACCCTACGAGCAGTACTTC. Full variable domain (remainder filled in from reference TRBV18 and TRBJ2-7): NAGVMQNPRHLVRRRGQEARLRCSPMKGHSHVYWYRQLPEEGLKFMVYLQKENIIDESGMPKERFSAEFPKEGPSILRIQQVVRGDSAAYFCASSPPGFGTGPYEQYFGPGTRLTVT.

The V call is TRBV6-1, the J call TRBJ1-2, with TRBD1 matching 9 bases. The germline gives CDR1 MNHNS, CDR2 SASEGT. CDR3 length equals 15 residues. The trim removed 10 bases at V and 3 bases at J, leaving 12 bases unmatched. CDR3 sequence (DNA): TGTGCCACCACTCCTGGGGACAGGGACCACTATGGCTACACCTTC. The encoded protein is CATTPGDRDHYGYTF.